The clone carrying this T cell receptor (beta chain) was recorded once. These data come from a study of PD-L1 blockade in urothelial cancer. About the research overall: Atezolizumab 1,200 mg was given intravenously every 3 weeks, starting 2014. Once treatment had started, blood was analyzed at 3 weeks (second dose) and again at 6 weeks.

Between 1 and 8 samples per patient were obtained, pretreatment and on-treatment. Synthetically made TCR analog templates were put into each PCR as spikes. Profiled with immunoSEQ multiplex PCR; TCRdb holds only in-frame clones, not every one. The table has 70,000 to 75,000 clones, around 90% seen once; the top ten hold roughly 3.4%. V was shortened by 8 bases and J by 8 bases, with 19 bases between the two germline ends. Germline loops: CDR1 LNHDA, CDR2 SQIVND (reference sequence). The CDR3 sequence is 14 residues long. This sample comprised PBMCs, obtained around atezolizumab (anti-PD-L1) treatment. The source of this sequence is a man in his 60s with urothelial cancer. The chain employs TRBV19 and TRBJ1-3; D gene unclear. CDR3: CASPQGRAGHTIYF. DNA for the CDR3: TGTGCCAGTCCCCAAGGCCGGGCGGGTCACACCATATATTTT.